The 26 T cell receptor beta chains below come from one sample, sequenced in a study of chemoradiotherapy in HPV16-positive cancers. Produced via immunoSEQ multiplex PCR; TCRdb's table is partial and in-frame only. Among about 16,000 clones listed, about four fifths were seen once. This specimen was taken from a patient who underwent chemoradiotherapy. Every receptor here comes from a human donor with HPV-associated anogenital cancer.

V gene TRBV19 combines with J gene TRBJ1-1; D unclear. The germline V gene has CDR1 LNHDA and CDR2 SQIVND (reference sequence). The CDR3 has 14 amino acids. The V and J ends lost 5 bases and 6 bases respectively, with 16 bases between them. Written as DNA, the CDR3 is TGTGCCAGTAGTTTTGACACCTTTGGGGCTGAAGCTTTCTTT. Its protein product is CASSFDTFGAEAFF. Full variable domain (outside the CDR3, taken from reference TRBV19 and TRBJ1-1): DGGITQSPKYLFRKEGQNVTLSCEQNLNHDAMYWYRQDPGQGLRLIYYSQIVNDFQKGDIAEGYSVSREKKESFPLTVTSAQKNPTAFYLCASSFDTFGAEAFFGQGTRLTVV.

The J gene is TRBJ2-3, the V gene TRBV5-8; D unclear. The CDR3 has 15 residues. With 0 bases removed from V and 3 bases from J, the gap between germline ends came to 11 bases. CDR1 and CDR2 from the germline V gene are SGHTS and YDEGEE. In DNA, the CDR3 is TGTGCCAGCAGCTTGGCCTTTAAAACGACAGATACGCAGTATTTT. Protein product: CASSLAFKTTDTQYF.

The chain joins TRBV5-5 to TRBJ2-3, with 14 bases matching TRBD2. Germline V lookup: CDR1 SGHKS, CDR2 YYEKEE (reference sequence). V lost 0 bases to trimming and J lost 6 bases; unmatched junction nucleotides: 0. This CDR3 is built from 15 residues. The CDR3: CASSLGLAGGDTQYF. The CDR3 coding sequence is TGTGCCAGCAGCTTGGGACTAGCGGGGGGGGATACGCAGTATTTT.

The chain couples TRBV14 to TRBJ1-1, with 7 positions matching TRBD1. CDR1 SGHDN and CDR2 FVKESK come from the germline V gene. CDR3 length: 12 amino acids. J was trimmed by 10 bases and V by 5 bases; bases with no gene match: 7. This chain's CDR3 is CASSDDRVIAFF. The CDR3 bases are TGTGCCAGCAGCGATGACAGGGTAATAGCTTTCTTT.

J is TRBJ1-6 and V is TRBV28, with D possibly being TRBD1 (6 bases). Trimming stripped 7 bases from V and 5 bases from J, with 12 bases between. The CDR3 is 14 amino acids. From germline, CDR1 is MDHEN and CDR2 SYDVKM. CDR3 protein: CASMTGGNNSPLHF. DNA for the CDR3: TGTGCCAGCATGACAGGCGGGAATAATTCACCCCTCCACTTT.

The chain employs TRBV9 and TRBJ2-3, with 8 bases that match TRBD2. Trimming at V came to 1 base and at J to 2 bases, leaving 9 bases not matched to a gene. CDR1 and CDR2 from the germline V gene are SGDLS and YYNGEE. The CDR3 covers 17 residues. The CDR3 bases are TGTGCCAGCAGCGTAAGTCTGGCGGGGGGCGCCACAGATACGCAGTATTTT. Its protein product is CASSVSLAGGATDTQYF. Full variable domain (remainder filled in from reference TRBV9 and TRBJ2-3): DSGVTQTPKHLITATGQRVTLRCSPRSGDLSVYWYQQSLDQGLQFLIQYYNGEERAKGNILERFSAQQFPDLHSELNLSSLELGDSALYFCASSVSLAGGATDTQYFGPGTRLTVL.

The V and J genes are TRBV30 and TRBJ2-3; D gene unclear. The germline gives CDR1 GTSNPN, CDR2 SVGIG (reference sequence). The CDR3 runs to 11 residues. V was pared by 3 bases and J by 3 bases, with 4 bases between. The CDR3 loop reads CAWSATDTQYF. The CDR3 coding sequence is TGTGCCTGGAGCGCTACAGATACGCAGTATTTT.

The chain links TRBV27 to TRBJ1-2; 10 positions agree with TRBD1. The CDR3 runs 15 residues. After removal of 5 bases from V and 2 bases from J, the junction contained 5 bases not matched to a gene. Looked up from germline, CDR1 is MNHEY and CDR2 is SMNVEV (reference sequence). The CDR3 bases are TGTGCCAGCAGTCCAAGACAGGGGGCGAACTATGGCTACACCTTC. Translation: CASSPRQGANYGYTF.

V usage is TRBV7-9 and J usage is TRBJ1-5, with a weak D call TRBD1 (5 bases). Trimming took off 5 bases at V and 4 bases at J, with 12 bases between the two ends. CDR3 size: 14 residues. Per germline, CDR1 SEHNR and CDR2 FQNEAQ (reference sequence). CDR3 loop: CASSPGHPNQPQHF. In DNA, the CDR3 is TGTGCCAGCAGCCCGGGGCACCCTAATCAGCCCCAGCATTTT.

This chain connects TRBV6-5 to TRBJ1-4; TRBD1 aligns across 8 bases. The CDR3 spans 15 residues. Per the germline V gene, CDR1 is MNHEY and CDR2 is SVGAGI. Germline trimming cut 0 bases from V and 6 bases from J; bases unmatched to any gene: 3. Here the CDR3 reads CASSYSTGAYEKLFF. Written as DNA, the CDR3 is TGTGCCAGCAGTTACTCGACAGGGGCCTATGAAAAACTGTTTTTT.

This clone was seen a few times. The genes are TRBV11-2 and TRBJ1-2; D not certain. From germline, CDR1 is SGHAT and CDR2 FQNNGV. CDR3 length equals 12 residues. Trimming took off 4 bases at V and 5 bases at J, with 8 bases between the two ends. CDR3 coding DNA: TGTGCCAGCAGCTCCCGACCGTATGGCTACACCTTC. This translates into CASSSRPYGYTF.

J is TRBJ1-1 and V is TRBV7-6; D ambiguous. The CDR3 sequence is 13 residues long. Germline CDR1 is SGHVS and CDR2 is FNYEAQ. Trimming cost V 2 bases and J 1 base, with 5 bases left between them. CDR3 in DNA: TGTGCCAGCAGCTTAACACAGAACACTGAAGCTTTCTTT. Translating it yields CASSLTQNTEAFF.

The genes are TRBV4-3 and TRBJ2-7, with D unclear. The CDR3 has 14 residues. CDR1 LGHNA and CDR2 YSLEER come from the germline V gene. V dropped 1 base and J dropped 0 bases, with 7 bases sitting between them. The CDR3 sequence is CASSQVSASYEQYF. The CDR3 region has the DNA TGCGCCAGCAGCCAAGTGTCGGCCTCCTACGAGCAGTACTTC.

The CDR3 DNA reads as TGTGCCAGCAGCTTAGGAGGTGGTAATCAGCCCCAGCATTTT. Protein product: CASSLGGGNQPQHF. The chain links TRBV11-2 to TRBJ1-5; D ambiguous. V was trimmed by 1 base and J by 4 bases, leaving 8 bases between them. The CDR3 covers 14 residues. CDR1 SGHAT and CDR2 FQNNGV come from the germline V gene. Drawing the rest from reference TRBV11-2 and TRBJ1-5, the complete variable domain is EAGVAQSPRYKIIEKRQSVAFWCNPISGHATLYWYQQILGQGPKLLIQFQNNGVVDDSQLPKDRFSAERLKGVDSTLKIQPAKLEDSAVYLCASSLGGGNQPQHFGDGTRLSIL.

V gene TRBV28 combines with J gene TRBJ1-2; weak D call: TRBD1 (5 bases). The CDR3 spans 13 residues. V lost 6 bases and J 4 bases, leaving 12 bases between the germline ends. CDR1 MDHEN and CDR2 SYDVKM come from the germline V gene. This chain's CDR3 is CASSPDGGYGYTF. The CDR3 nucleotides read TGTGCCAGCAGCCCTGACGGGGGCTATGGCTACACCTTC.

The V gene is TRBV5-5, the J gene TRBJ2-1, with D tentatively TRBD1 (6 bases). Germline V gene data show CDR1 as SGHKS and CDR2 as YYEKEE (reference sequence). The CDR3 spans 14 residues. With 2 bases removed from V and 3 bases from J, the gap between germline ends came to 9 bases. The CDR3 bases are TGTGCCAGCAGCTTACAGGGATTCTACAATGAGCAGTTCTTC. This translates into CASSLQGFYNEQFF.

The J gene is TRBJ2-7, the V gene TRBV30; D might be TRBD1 or TRBD2, each matching 5 bases. This CDR3 comprises 17 residues. CDR1 is GTSNPN and CDR2 is SVGIG in the germline V gene (reference sequence). V lost 0 bases, J lost 0 bases, and 18 bases lay in between. Here the CDR3 reads CAWSVFVGGYSSYEQYF. The CDR3 DNA reads as TGTGCCTGGAGTGTATTCGTTGGGGGTTACAGCTCCTACGAGCAGTACTTC.

This chain joins TRBV7-8 and TRBJ2-7; 7 bases line up with TRBD2. Looked up from germline, CDR1 is SGHVS and CDR2 is FQNEAQ. The CDR3 runs to 15 residues. V trimming: 0 bases; J trimming: 1 base; junction bases outside the gene matches: 3. This CDR3 is CASSLAAGSSYEQYF. DNA of the CDR3: TGTGCCAGCAGCTTAGCAGCGGGGTCTTCCTACGAGCAGTACTTC.

The chain is built from TRBV5-1 and TRBJ1-6; D remains ambiguous. Trimming removed 4 bases from V and 3 bases from J, with 14 bases in between. There are 16 residues in the CDR3. CDR1 is SGHRS and CDR2 is YFSETQ in the germline V gene. The DNA for the CDR3 is TGCGCCAGCAGCCCGGATGTCAGTTTCTATAATTCACCCCTCCACTTT. Its protein is CASSPDVSFYNSPLHF. Using reference TRBV5-1 and TRBJ1-6 for the parts outside the CDR3, the full variable domain is KAGVTQTPRYLIKTRGQQVTLSCSPISGHRSVSWYQQTPGQGLQFLFEYFSETQRNKGNFPGRFSGRQFSNSRSEMNVSTLELGDSALYLCASSPDVSFYNSPLHFGNGTRLTVT.

The gene calls are TRBV10-3 and TRBJ1-2; 9 nucleotides line up with TRBD1. V was pared by 6 bases and J by 6 bases, with 11 bases of the junction left unmatched. CDR3 length: 15 residues. Per the germline V gene, CDR1 is ENHRY and CDR2 is SYGVKD. The CDR3 bases are TGTGCCATCAGGAGGTCACAGGGGGCCGGGGATGGCTACACCTTC. It specifies CAIRRSQGAGDGYTF.

The chain uses TRBV28 and TRBJ1-1, with TRBD1 matching over 9 bases. CDR1 is MDHEN and CDR2 is SYDVKM in the germline V gene. Trimming cost V 3 bases and J 10 bases; bases outside gene matches: 3. This CDR3 has 12 amino acids. As DNA, the CDR3 is TGTGCCAGCAGTTTGGGGACAGGGCGAGCTTTCTTT. Translation: CASSLGTGRAFF.

The V call is TRBV7-9, the J call TRBJ1-4, with D possibly being TRBD1 (6 bases). Looked up from germline, CDR1 is SEHNR and CDR2 is FQNEAQ (reference sequence). This CDR3 has 15 amino acids. V was pared by 3 bases and J by 3 bases, with 11 bases between. The CDR3 protein is CASSFKGGPNEKLFF. The CDR3 DNA reads TGTGCCAGCAGCTTCAAAGGGGGACCTAATGAAAAACTGTTTTTT. The variable domain in full, completed from reference TRBV7-9 and TRBJ1-4, reads DTGVSQNPRHKITKRGQNVTFRCDPISEHNRLYWYRQTLGQGPEFLTYFQNEAQLEKSRLLSDRFSAERPKGSFSTLEIQRTEQGDSAMYLCASSFKGGPNEKLFFGSGTQLSVL.

The chain is built from TRBV19 and TRBJ1-2; tentative D call: TRBD1 (6 bases). There are 12 residues in the CDR3. Germline V gene data show CDR1 as LNHDA and CDR2 as SQIVND (reference sequence). The CDR3 DNA reads as TGTGTCCGAGACAGGAGACCCTATGGCTACACCTTC. Translation gives CVRDRRPYGYTF.

In its sample, this clone was seen once. V is TRBV20-1 and J is TRBJ1-1; D remains unclear. CDR3 length: 11 amino acids. Germline V gives CDR1 DFQATT, CDR2 SNEGSKA (reference sequence). The ends were cut back, 6 bases at V and 7 bases at J, with 12 bases in the middle. Written as DNA, the CDR3 is TGCAGTGCCCCCCTAGCAGTTGAAGCTTTCTTT. Protein: CSAPLAVEAFF.

V usage is TRBV6-1 and J usage is TRBJ1-2; D is unresolved. The germline gives CDR1 MNHNS, CDR2 SASEGT. This CDR3 has 13 amino acids. The V and J ends lost 4 bases and 3 bases respectively, with 9 bases between them. The CDR3 region has the DNA TGTGCCAGCAGTGGAGAACAGTACTATGGCTACACCTTC. Encoded protein: CASSGEQYYGYTF.

The chain is built from TRBV19 and TRBJ2-5; D remains unclear. CDR3 size: 13 residues. V was clipped by 6 bases and J by 1 base, with 9 bases between them. Germline CDR1 is LNHDA and CDR2 is SQIVND (reference sequence). The CDR3 is CASSRTVQETQYF. The CDR3 DNA follows: TGTGCCAGTAGCCGGACGGTCCAAGAGACCCAGTACTTC.